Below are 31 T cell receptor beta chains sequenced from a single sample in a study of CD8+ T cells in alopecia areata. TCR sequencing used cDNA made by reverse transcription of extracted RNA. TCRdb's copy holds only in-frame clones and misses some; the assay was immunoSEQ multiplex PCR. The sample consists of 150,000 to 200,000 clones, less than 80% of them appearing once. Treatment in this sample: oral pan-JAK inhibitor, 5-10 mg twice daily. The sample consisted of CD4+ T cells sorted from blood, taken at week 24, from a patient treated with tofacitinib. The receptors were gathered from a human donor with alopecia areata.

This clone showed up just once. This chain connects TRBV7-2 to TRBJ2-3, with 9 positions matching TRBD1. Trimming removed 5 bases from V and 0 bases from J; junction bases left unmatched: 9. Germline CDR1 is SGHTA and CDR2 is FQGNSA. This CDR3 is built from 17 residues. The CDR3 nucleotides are TGTGCCAGCAGCGTCCGGGACAGGGCTTTGAGCACAGATACGCAGTATTTT. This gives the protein CASSVRDRALSTDTQYF.

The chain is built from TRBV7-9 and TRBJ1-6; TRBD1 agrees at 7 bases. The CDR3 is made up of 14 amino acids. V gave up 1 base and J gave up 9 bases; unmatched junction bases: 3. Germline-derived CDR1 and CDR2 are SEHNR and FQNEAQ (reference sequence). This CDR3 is CASSLGQGGSPLHF. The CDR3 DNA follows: TGTGCCAGCAGCTTAGGACAGGGAGGTTCACCCCTCCACTTT.

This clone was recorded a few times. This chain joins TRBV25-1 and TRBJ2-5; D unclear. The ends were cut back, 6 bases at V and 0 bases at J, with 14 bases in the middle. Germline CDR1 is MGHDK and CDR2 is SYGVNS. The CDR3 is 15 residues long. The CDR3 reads CASSAHSEYQETQYF. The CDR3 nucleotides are TGTGCCAGCAGCGCCCATTCAGAGTACCAAGAGACCCAGTACTTC.

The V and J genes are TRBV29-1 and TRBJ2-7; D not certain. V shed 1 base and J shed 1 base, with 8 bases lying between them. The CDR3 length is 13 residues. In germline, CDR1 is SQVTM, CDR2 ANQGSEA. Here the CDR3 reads CSVEVEVSYEQYF. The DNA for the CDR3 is TGCAGCGTTGAAGTTGAGGTTTCCTACGAGCAGTACTTC.

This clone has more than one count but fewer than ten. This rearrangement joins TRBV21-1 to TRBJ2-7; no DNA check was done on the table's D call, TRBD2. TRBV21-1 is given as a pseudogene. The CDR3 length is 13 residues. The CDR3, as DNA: TGTGCCAGCAGCAAGCGATGTCGTTACGAGCAGTACTTC. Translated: CASSKRCRYEQYF.

The CDR3 spells CASTWTGNIQYF. Written as DNA, the CDR3 is TGTGCCAGCACCTGGACGGGTAACATTCAGTACTTC. The chain combines TRBV28 with TRBJ2-4; D is unresolved. There are 12 residues in the CDR3. The germline V gene encodes CDR1 MDHEN and CDR2 SYDVKM. V shed 7 bases and J shed 7 bases, with 11 bases lying between them.

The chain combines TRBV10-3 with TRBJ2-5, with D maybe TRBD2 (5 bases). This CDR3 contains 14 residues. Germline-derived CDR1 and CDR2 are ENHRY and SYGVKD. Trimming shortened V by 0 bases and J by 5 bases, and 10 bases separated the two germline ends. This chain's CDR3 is CAISESGAIETQYF. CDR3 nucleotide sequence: TGTGCCATCAGTGAGTCGGGAGCGATCGAGACCCAGTACTTC.

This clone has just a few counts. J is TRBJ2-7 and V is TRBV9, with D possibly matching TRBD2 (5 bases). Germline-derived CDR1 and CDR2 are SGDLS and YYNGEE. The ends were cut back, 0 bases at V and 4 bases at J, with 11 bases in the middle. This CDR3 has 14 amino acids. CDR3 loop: CASSVGPGEYEQYF. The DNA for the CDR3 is TGTGCCAGCAGCGTAGGCCCCGGGGAGTACGAGCAGTACTTC.

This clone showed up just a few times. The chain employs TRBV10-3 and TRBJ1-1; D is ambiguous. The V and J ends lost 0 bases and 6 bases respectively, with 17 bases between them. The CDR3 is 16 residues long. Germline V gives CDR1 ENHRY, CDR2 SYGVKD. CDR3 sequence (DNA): TGTGCCATCAGTGAGTCGCGGAGGGAGGTGGGCGCTGAAGCTTTCTTT. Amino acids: CAISESRREVGAEAFF.

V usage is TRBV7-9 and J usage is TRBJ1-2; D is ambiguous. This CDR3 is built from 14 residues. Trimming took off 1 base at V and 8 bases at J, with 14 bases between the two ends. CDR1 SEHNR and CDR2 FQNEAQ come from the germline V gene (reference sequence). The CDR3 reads CASSLDSSQRGYTF. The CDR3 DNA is TGTGCCAGCAGCTTAGACTCGTCTCAAAGGGGCTACACCTTC.

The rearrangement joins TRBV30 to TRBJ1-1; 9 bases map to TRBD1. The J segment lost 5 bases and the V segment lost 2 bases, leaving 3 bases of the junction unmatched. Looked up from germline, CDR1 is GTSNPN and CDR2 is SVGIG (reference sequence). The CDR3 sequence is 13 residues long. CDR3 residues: CAWSRTGATEAFF. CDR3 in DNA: TGTGCCTGGAGTCGGACAGGGGCGACTGAAGCTTTCTTT.

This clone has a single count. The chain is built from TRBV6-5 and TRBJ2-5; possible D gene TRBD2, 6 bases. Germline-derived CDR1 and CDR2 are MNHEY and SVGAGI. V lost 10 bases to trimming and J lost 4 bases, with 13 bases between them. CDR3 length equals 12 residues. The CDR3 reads CATRGNVETQYF. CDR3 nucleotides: TGTGCCACTCGGGGGAACGTAGAGACCCAGTACTTC.

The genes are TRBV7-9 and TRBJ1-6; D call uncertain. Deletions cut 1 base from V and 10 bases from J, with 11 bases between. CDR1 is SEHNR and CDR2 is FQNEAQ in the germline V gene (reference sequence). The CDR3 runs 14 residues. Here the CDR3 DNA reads TGTGCCAGCAGCTTAGTGACACTGGGATCACCCCTCCACTTT. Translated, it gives CASSLVTLGSPLHF.

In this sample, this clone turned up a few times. DNA of the CDR3: TGCGCCAGAAGCTGGATTCAGCCCCAGCATTTT. Encoded protein: CARSWIQPQHF. The rearrangement joins TRBV23-1 to TRBJ1-5; D is unresolved. TRBV23-1 has ORF status, its function being uncertain. Trimming pared 9 bases from V and 6 bases from J, leaving 9 bases between. CDR3 length: 11 amino acids.

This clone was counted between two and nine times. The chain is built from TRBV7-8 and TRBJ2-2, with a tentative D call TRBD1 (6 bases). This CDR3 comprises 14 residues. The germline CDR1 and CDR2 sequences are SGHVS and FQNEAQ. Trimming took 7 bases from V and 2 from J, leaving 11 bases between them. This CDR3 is CASISGENTGELFF. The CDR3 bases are TGTGCCAGCATTTCAGGGGAAAACACCGGGGAGCTGTTTTTT.

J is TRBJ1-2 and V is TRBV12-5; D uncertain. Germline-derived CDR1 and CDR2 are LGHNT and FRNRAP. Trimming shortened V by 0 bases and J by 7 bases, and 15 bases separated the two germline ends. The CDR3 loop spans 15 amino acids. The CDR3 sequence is CASGLVLGEGFGYTF. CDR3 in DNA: TGTGCTAGTGGTTTGGTACTTGGAGAAGGGTTTGGCTACACCTTC.

CDR3 in DNA: TGTGCCAGCAGCTTAGCGCGGTACACTGAAGCTTTCTTT. Translated, it gives CASSLARYTEAFF. The chain carries TRBV7-2 and TRBJ1-1; D gene uncertain. Between the trimmed V and J ends, which lost 0 bases and 3 bases, there was a span of 5 bases. Per the germline V gene, CDR1 is SGHTA and CDR2 is FQGNSA. This CDR3 has 13 residues. The full variable domain, its missing parts supplied by reference TRBV7-2 and TRBJ1-1, is GAGVSQSPSNKVTEKGKDVELRCDPISGHTALYWYRQSLGQGLEFLIYFQGNSAPDKSGLPSDRFSAERTGGSVSTLTIQRTQQEDSAVYLCASSLARYTEAFFGQGTRLTVV.

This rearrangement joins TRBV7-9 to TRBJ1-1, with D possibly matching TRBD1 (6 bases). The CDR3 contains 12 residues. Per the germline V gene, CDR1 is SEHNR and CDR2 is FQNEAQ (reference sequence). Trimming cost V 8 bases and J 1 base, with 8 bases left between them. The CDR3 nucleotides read TGTGCCAGCGGCAGGGGGAACACTGAAGCTTTCTTT. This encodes CASGRGNTEAFF.

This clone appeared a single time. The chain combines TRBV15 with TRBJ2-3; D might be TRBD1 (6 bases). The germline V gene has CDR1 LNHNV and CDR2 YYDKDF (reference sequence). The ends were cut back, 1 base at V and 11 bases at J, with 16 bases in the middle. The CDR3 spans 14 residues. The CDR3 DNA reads TGTGCCACCAGCAGAGCGAAGGACAGCCCTAAGCAGTATTTT. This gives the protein CATSRAKDSPKQYF.

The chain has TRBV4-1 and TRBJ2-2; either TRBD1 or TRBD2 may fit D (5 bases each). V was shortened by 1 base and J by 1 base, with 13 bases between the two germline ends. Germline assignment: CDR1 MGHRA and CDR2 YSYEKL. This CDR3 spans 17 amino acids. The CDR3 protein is CASSQGGNWGNTGELFF. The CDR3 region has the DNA TGCGCCAGCAGCCAAGGGGGGAACTGGGGGAACACCGGGGAGCTGTTTTTT.

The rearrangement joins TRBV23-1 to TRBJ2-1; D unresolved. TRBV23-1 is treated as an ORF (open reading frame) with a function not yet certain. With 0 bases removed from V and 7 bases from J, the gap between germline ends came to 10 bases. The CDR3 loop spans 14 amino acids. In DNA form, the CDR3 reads TGCGCCAGCAGTCAATCTTGGGCCGAGAATGAGCAGTTCTTC. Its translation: CASSQSWAENEQFF.

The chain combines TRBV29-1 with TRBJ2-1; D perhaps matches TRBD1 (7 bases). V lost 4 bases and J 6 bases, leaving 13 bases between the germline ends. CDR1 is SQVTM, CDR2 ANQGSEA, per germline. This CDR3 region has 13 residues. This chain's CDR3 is CSVGQGGGNEQFF. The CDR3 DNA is TGCAGCGTTGGACAGGGAGGTGGCAATGAGCAGTTCTTC.

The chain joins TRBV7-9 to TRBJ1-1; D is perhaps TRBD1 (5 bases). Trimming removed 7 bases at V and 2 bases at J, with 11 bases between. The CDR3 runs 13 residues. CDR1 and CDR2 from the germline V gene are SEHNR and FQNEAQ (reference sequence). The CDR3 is CASIFGGNTEAFF. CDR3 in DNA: TGTGCCAGCATCTTTGGGGGTAACACTGAAGCTTTCTTT.

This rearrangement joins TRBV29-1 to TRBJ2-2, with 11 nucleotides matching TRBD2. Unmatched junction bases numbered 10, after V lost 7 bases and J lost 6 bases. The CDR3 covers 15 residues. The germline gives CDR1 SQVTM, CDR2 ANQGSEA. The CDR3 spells CSGLAGGSFSGELFF. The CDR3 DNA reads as TGCAGCGGTTTAGCGGGGGGGTCGTTCTCCGGGGAGCTGTTTTTT.

CDR3 sequence reads: CASRKLGEGKNIQYF. CDR3 nucleotide sequence: TGTGCCAGCAGGAAGCTAGGCGAAGGGAAAAACATTCAGTACTTC. The chain uses TRBV4-2 and TRBJ2-4; D is ambiguous. Deletions cut 6 bases from V and 4 bases from J, with 16 bases between. Germline V gene lookup returns CDR1 LGHNA and CDR2 YNFKEQ. The CDR3 spans 15 residues.

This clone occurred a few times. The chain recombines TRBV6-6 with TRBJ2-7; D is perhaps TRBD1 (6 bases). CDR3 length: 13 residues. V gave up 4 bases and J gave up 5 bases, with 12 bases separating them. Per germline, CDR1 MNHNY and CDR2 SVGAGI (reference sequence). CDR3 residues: CASSLGQRNEQYF. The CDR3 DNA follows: TGTGCCAGCAGTTTGGGACAAAGAAACGAGCAGTACTTC.

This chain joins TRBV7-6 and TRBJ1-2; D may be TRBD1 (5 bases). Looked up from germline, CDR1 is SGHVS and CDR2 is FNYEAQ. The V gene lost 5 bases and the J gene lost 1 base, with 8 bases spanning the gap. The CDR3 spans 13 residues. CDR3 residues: CASSPQVNYGYTF. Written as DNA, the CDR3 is TGTGCCAGCAGCCCACAGGTTAACTATGGCTACACCTTC. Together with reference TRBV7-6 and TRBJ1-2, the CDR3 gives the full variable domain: GAGVSQSPRYKVTKRGQDVALRCDPISGHVSLYWYRQALGQGPEFLTYFNYEAQQDKSGLPNDRFSAERPEGSISTLTIQRTEQRDSAMYRCASSPQVNYGYTFGSGTRLTVV.

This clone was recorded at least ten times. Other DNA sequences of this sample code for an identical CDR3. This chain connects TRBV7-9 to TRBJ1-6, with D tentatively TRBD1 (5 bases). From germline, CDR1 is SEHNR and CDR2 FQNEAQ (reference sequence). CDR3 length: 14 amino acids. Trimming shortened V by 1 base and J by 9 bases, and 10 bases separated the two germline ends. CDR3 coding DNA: TGTGCCAGCAGCTTAGACCAGGGTAGTTCACCCCTCCACTTT. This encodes CASSLDQGSSPLHF.

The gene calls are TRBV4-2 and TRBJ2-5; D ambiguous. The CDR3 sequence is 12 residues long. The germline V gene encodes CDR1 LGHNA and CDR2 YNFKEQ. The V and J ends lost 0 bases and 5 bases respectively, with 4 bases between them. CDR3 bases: TGTGCCAGCAGCCAAGAAGCGGAGACCCAGTACTTC. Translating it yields CASSQEAETQYF.

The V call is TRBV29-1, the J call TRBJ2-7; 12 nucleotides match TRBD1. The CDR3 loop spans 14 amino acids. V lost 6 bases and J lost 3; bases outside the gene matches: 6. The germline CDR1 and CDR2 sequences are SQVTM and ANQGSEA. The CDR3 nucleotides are TGCAGCGTGGTGGGACAGGGGGCTGTCTACGAGCAGTACTTC. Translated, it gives CSVVGQGAVYEQYF.

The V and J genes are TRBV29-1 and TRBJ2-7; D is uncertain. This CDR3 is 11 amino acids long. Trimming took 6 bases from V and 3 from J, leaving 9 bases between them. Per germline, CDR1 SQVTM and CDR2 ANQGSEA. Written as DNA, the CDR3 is TGCAGCGTCCTATACGTCTACGAGCAGTACTTC. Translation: CSVLYVYEQYF.